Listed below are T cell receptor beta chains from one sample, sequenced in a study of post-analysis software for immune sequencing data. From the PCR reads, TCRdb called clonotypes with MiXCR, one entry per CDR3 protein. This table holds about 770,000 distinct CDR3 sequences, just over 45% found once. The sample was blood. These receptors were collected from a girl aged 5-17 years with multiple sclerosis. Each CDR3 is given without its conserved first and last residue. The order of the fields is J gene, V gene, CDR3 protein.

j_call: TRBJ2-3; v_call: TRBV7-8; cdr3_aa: ASSLMRDTQY
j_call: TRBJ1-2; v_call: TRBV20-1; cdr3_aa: SARDWGGWHGYT
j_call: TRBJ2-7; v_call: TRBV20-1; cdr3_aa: SARDRAGLDYEQY
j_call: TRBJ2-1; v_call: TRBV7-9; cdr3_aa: ASSSGTGDNEQF
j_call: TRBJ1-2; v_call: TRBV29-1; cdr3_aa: SVREVRGSGYGYT
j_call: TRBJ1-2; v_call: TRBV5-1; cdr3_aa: ASSDGQGYGYT
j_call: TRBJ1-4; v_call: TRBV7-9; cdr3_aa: ATYGSGVTQGTNEKLF
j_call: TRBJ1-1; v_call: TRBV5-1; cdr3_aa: ASSLADRGQGEAF
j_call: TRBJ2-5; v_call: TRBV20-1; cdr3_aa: SAPQDSQETQY
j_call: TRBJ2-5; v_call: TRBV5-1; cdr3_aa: ASSLKTGQETRY
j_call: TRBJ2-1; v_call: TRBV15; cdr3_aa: ATSPRLAEIKNEQF
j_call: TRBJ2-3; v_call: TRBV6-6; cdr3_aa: ASSYPRGLFKSDTQY
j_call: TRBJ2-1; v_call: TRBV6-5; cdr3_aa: ATKGAKSIKF
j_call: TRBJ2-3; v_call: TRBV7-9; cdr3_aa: ASSTGLAGGDTQY
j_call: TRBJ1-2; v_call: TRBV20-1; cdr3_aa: SARAGTGLYGYT
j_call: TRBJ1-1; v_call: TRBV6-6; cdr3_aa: ASSLAGPRTEAF
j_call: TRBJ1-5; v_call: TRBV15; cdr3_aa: ATSRDLHTDQPQH